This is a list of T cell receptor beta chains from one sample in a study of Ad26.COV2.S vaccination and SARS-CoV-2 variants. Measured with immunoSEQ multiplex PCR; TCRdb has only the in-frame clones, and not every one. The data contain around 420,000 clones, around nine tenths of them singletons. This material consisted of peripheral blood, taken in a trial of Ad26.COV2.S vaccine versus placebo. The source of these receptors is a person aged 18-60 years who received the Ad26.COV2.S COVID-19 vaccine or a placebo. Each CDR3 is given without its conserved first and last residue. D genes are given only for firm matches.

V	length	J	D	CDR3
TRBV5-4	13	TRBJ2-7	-	ASSLVPGGTYEQY
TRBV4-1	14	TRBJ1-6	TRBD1	ASSQGTGNPNSPLH
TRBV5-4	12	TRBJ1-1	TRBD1	ASSQGTGGTEAF
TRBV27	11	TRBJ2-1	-	ASSLGVGREVF
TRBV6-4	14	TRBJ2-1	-	ASSARGAANYNEQF
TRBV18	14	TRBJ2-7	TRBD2	ASSPPGLAGTYEQY
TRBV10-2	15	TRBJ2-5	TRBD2	ASSDPGGGRWQETQY
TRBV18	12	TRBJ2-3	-	ASSPRQDTDTQY
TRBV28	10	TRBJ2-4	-	ASSGAKNIQY
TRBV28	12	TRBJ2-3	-	ASSLEKGSDTQY
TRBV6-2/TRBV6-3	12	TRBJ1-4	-	ASSSDPVKEKLF
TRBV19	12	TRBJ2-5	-	ASSIGGAGETQY
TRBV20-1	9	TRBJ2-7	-	SASAGYEQY
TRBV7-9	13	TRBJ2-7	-	ASSPPQSSSYEQY
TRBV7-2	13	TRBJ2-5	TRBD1	ASSLEKTGWETQY
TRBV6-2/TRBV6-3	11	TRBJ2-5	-	ASSYSGGRGGD
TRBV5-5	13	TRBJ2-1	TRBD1	ASSAGQGTYNEQF
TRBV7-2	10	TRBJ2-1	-	ASSFFYNEQF
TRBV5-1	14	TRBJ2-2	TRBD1	ASSLQGAQGTGELF
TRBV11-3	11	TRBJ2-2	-	ASSLYITGELF
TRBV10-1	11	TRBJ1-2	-	ASSLTQNYGYT
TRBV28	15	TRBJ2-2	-	ASSSNLDGEVTGELF
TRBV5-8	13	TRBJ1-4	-	ASSFEGQLNEKLF
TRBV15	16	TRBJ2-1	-	ATSREDTWSPGLNEQF
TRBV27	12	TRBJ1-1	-	ASSLNRRATEAF
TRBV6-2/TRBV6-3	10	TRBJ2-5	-	ASSPGAETQY
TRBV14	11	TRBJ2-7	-	ASSGSWGYEQY
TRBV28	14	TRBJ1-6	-	ASSVSGSSSNSPLH
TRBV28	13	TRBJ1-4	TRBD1	ASSRDRGLNEKLF
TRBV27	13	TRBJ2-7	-	ASSLVGGGSYEQY
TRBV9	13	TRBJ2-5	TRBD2	ASSQGAGGLETQY
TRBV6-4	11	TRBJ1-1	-	ASLFAETTEAF
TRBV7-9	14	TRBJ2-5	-	ASSLVRQPLQETQY
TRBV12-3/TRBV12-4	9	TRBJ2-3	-	ASSFDATQY
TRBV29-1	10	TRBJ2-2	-	SVAGMGGELF
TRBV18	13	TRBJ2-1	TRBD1	ASTDRDGAISEQF
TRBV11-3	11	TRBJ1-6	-	ASSLSMGSPLH
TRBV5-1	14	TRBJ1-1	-	ASSIAAGKVNTEAF
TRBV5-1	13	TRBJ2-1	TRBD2	ASSLASGGIDEQF
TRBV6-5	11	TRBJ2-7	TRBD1	ASSRQGRYEQY
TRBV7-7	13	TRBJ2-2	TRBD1	ASSLGTGHTGELF
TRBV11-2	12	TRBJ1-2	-	ASSLAQGNYGYT
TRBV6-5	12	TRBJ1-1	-	ASTPDWGRGEAF